Each of the 9 T cell receptor beta chains below was sequenced from the same sample in a study of blood T cell repertoires in COVID-19. TCRdb's copy holds only in-frame clones and misses some; the assay was immunoSEQ multiplex PCR. The repertoire holds approximately 150,000 clones, with 75% to 90% as singletons. Sequencing was performed on peripheral blood. These receptors were taken from a human donor in a cohort sampled during active COVID-19.

The chain has TRBV11-2 and TRBJ2-7; a possible D gene is TRBD1 (5 bases). The CDR3 has 13 residues. Trimming took off 1 base at V and 4 bases at J, with 8 bases between the two ends. Germline CDR1 and CDR2: SGHAT and FQNNGV. CDR3 in amino acids: CASSLVQEYEQYF. The CDR3 bases are TGTGCCAGCAGCTTAGTACAGGAATACGAGCAGTACTTC.

This chain links TRBV19 with TRBJ2-2, with D possibly TRBD2 on 6 matching bases. The CDR3 is 15 amino acids. CDR1 is LNHDA and CDR2 is SQIVND in the germline V gene (reference sequence). Trimming stripped 2 bases from V and 5 bases from J, with 12 bases between. The CDR3 sequence is CASSIMEGTTGELFF. The CDR3 DNA sequence: TGTGCCAGTAGTATAATGGAGGGAACGACCGGGGAGCTGTTTTTT.

Turning to this clone: The same CDR3 can be traced to other DNA sequences in this sample. The chain recombines TRBV30 with TRBJ2-1; TRBD1 matches 7 bases. Germline V gene data show CDR1 as GTSNPN and CDR2 as SVGIG (reference sequence). This CDR3 contains 13 residues. V lost 2 bases to trimming and J lost 3 bases; unmatched junction nucleotides: 1. In DNA form, the CDR3 reads TGTGCCTGGAGTAGGGACAGCTACAATGAGCAGTTCTTC. Translating gives CAWSRDSYNEQFF. Combining the CDR3 with reference TRBV30 and TRBJ2-1 gives the whole variable domain SQTIHQWPATLVQPVGSPLSLECTVEGTSNPNLYWYRQAAGRGLQLLFYSVGIGQISSEVPQNLSASRPQDRQFILSSKKLLLSDSGFYLCAWSRDSYNEQFFGPGTRLTVL.

CDR3 protein: CASSQDGQGVYNEQFF. In nucleotides, the CDR3 is TGCGCCAGCAGCCAAGATGGACAGGGGGTCTACAATGAGCAGTTCTTC. The chain couples TRBV4-1 to TRBJ2-1; 10 bases agree with TRBD1. Germline CDR1 MGHRA, CDR2 YSYEKL. The CDR3 totals 16 residues. Trimming cost V 0 bases and J 3 bases; bases outside gene matches: 2.

V is TRBV24-1 and J is TRBJ2-1; D may be TRBD1 (6 bases). Germline assignment: CDR1 KGHDR and CDR2 SFDVKD. V was clipped by 10 bases and J by 1 base, with 16 bases between them. The CDR3 contains 15 residues. The CDR3 DNA sequence: TGTGCCACTAGACAGGATGGTCGGTCCTACAATGAGCAGTTCTTC. Encoded protein: CATRQDGRSYNEQFF.

The chain couples TRBV30 to TRBJ2-7; D not resolved. V lost 0 bases, J lost 4 bases, and 10 bases lay in between. The germline V gene has CDR1 GTSNPN and CDR2 SVGIG (reference sequence). The length of the CDR3 is 13 residues. CDR3 residues: CAWSVSQWYEQYF. The DNA of the CDR3 is TGTGCCTGGAGTGTATCCCAGTGGTACGAGCAGTACTTC. Combining the CDR3 with reference TRBV30 and TRBJ2-7 gives the whole variable domain SQTIHQWPATLVQPVGSPLSLECTVEGTSNPNLYWYRQAAGRGLQLLFYSVGIGQISSEVPQNLSASRPQDRQFILSSKKLLLSDSGFYLCAWSVSQWYEQYFGPGTRLTVT.

This clone was found a few times. CDR3 DNA: TGTGCCAGCAGTTACGGTGCTAGCGAGAAGACCCAGTACTTC. This translates into CASSYGASEKTQYF. The rearrangement links TRBV6-6 to TRBJ2-5; possible D gene TRBD2, 6 bases. Deletions cut 2 bases from V and 6 bases from J, with 13 bases between. Germline values: CDR1 MNHNY, CDR2 SVGAGI (reference sequence). The CDR3 runs to 14 residues.

The gene calls are TRBV5-1 and TRBJ2-1; 8 positions agree with TRBD2. Germline CDR1 reads SGHRS; CDR2 reads YFSETQ. V lost 6 bases to trimming and J lost 5 bases; unmatched junction nucleotides: 13. This CDR3 region has 16 residues. The CDR3 DNA sequence: TGCGCCAGCACGCCTCCCGGACTAGCTTTCGACAATGAGCAGTTCTTC. This gives the protein CASTPPGLAFDNEQFF.

The V and J genes are TRBV28 and TRBJ2-4; 8 bases are a match to TRBD1. This CDR3 has 15 residues. Looked up from germline, CDR1 is MDHEN and CDR2 is SYDVKM. J gave up 3 bases and V 5 bases, and 6 bases lay outside the gene matches. The DNA for the CDR3 is TGTGCCAGCAGTAGATCCGGGACAGGCAAAAACATTCAGTACTTC. Its translation: CASSRSGTGKNIQYF. The full variable domain, with the rest looked up from reference TRBV28 and TRBJ2-4, is DVKVTQSSRYLVKRTGEKVFLECVQDMDHENMFWYRQDPGLGLRLIYFSYDVKMKEKGDIPEGYSVSREKKERFSLILESASTNQTSMYLCASSRSGTGKNIQYFGAGTRLSVL.